This TCR beta chain appears in the sequencing data of a study of T cells after yellow fever vaccination. Findings of the study overall: In FACS-sorted repertoires, abundant clonotypes from the bulk population could appear as contaminants.

Universal primer sites and UMIs were introduced during 5'RACE template-switching synthesis of TCR cDNA. TCRdb fed the 5' RACE reads into MiXCR, producing one record per CDR3 protein. The data hold about 400,000 distinct CDR3 sequences, with around a tenth observed a single time. V shed 5 bases and J shed 3 bases, with 11 bases lying between them. The germline gives CDR1 DFQATT, CDR2 SNEGSKA (reference sequence). CDR3 size: 13 residues. The sample holds many counts of this clonotype. What it binds is not known. The sample here was PBMCs, taken on the day of the first yellow fever vaccination. This sequence joins TRBV20-1 and TRBJ1-5, with unresolved D. The sequence was obtained from a man in his late teens or twenties who received the YFV17D yellow fever vaccine. Here the CDR3 DNA reads TGCAGTGCTGAAGGCTCTTCCAATCAGCCCCAGCATTTT. Amino acids: CSAEGSSNQPQHF.